The clone carrying this TCR beta chain has ten or more counts. At one end the junction does not follow the germline gene, possibly because of a read error. The data derive from a study of human T cells and chemical hapten exposure. Using its own MiXCR run on the RACE reads, TCRdb lists one record per CDR3 protein. The sample has approximately 80,000 distinct CDR3 sequences, over 8.5% seen once; the top ten hold 3.5% to 4.5%. The CDR3 runs to 14 residues. Per germline, CDR1 SGHTA and CDR2 FQGNSA. Time point defined: patch test 1, 2 weeks after DPC sensitization. Stated treatment: therapeutic diphenylcyclopropenone sensitization with weekly scalp DPC.

The sequence came from a woman in her 50s with alopecia areata. Some clones in this sample may be carry-over from other donors' samples. Sequenced here: whole blood, sampled in connection with sensitization to the hapten diphenylcyclopropenone (DPC). This chain links TRBV7-2 with TRBJ2-2; 7 bases agree with TRBD2. This CDR3 is CASRSLAVTGELFF. In DNA form, the CDR3 reads TGTGCAAGCAGGTCCCTAGCGGTAACCGGGGAGCTGTTTTTT. The variable domain in full, with the rest retrieved from reference TRBV7-2 and TRBJ2-2, is GAGVSQSPSNKVTEKGKDVELRCDPISGHTALYWYRQSLGQGLEFLIYFQGNSAPDKSGLPSDRFSAERTGGSVSTLTIQRTQQEDSAVYLCASRSLAVTGELFFGEGSRLTVL.